A single sample gave rise to the 13 T cell receptor beta chains below, sequenced in a study of graft-versus-host responses after intestinal transplantation. This table comes from immunoSEQ multiplex PCR, and its TCRdb copy is limited to in-frame clones, with some not included. Of tens of thousands of clones in the sample, 84% were seen once. These receptors lack a known antigen. The sequenced sample was unstimulated CD4+ T cells sorted from spleen or lymph node cells, obtained before transplant. The receptors come from a human donor who was the organ donor for an intestinal transplant.

This clone was recorded once. The conserved phenylalanine or tryptophan normally closing the CDR3 is absent here, so this likely arose from a read error. The chain recombines TRBV5-1 with TRBJ1-2; 7 bases map to TRBD1. Unmatched junction bases numbered 4, after V lost 0 bases and J lost 5 bases. This CDR3 contains 14 residues. Germline V gene lookup returns CDR1 SGHRS and CDR2 YFSETQ. The CDR3 reads CASSLAGQRYGYTS. The CDR3 DNA follows: TGCGCCAGCAGCTTGGCGGGACAGAGATATGGCTACACCTCC.

V is TRBV6-5 and J is TRBJ2-7; D not certain. The CDR3 totals 13 residues. The germline V gene encodes CDR1 MNHEY and CDR2 SVGAGI. V lost 10 bases, J lost 2 bases, and 15 bases lay in between. The CDR3 reads CATNYMATYEQYV. In DNA, the CDR3 is TGTGCCACCAACTATATGGCAACCTACGAGCAGTACGTC.

The chain carries TRBV6-8 and TRBJ2-6; D ambiguous. The CDR3 has 14 amino acids. The V end lost 4 bases, the J end lost 0 bases, and 4 bases lay between the germline ends. Germline V CDR1 and CDR2: MNHGY, SAAAGT. CDR3 in amino acids: CASSSYSGANVLTF. For the CDR3, the DNA is TGTGCCAGCAGTTCCTACTCTGGGGCCAACGTCCTGACTTTC.

V and J are TRBV5-4 and TRBJ1-1, with 11 bases lining up with TRBD1. The trim removed 0 bases at V and 1 base at J, leaving 11 bases unmatched. Germline values: CDR1 SGHNT, CDR2 YYREEE (reference sequence). This CDR3 spans 19 amino acids. The CDR3 region has the DNA TGTGCCAGCAGCTTGGAGGTTAGGGGACAGGGGGTTCGGAACACTGAAGCTTTCTTT. Its translation is CASSLEVRGQGVRNTEAFF. The whole variable domain, filled in from reference TRBV5-4 and TRBJ1-1, reads ETGVTQSPTHLIKTRGQQVTLRCSSQSGHNTVSWYQQALGQGPQFIFQYYREEENGRGNFPPRFSGLQFPNYSSELNVNALELDDSALYLCASSLEVRGQGVRNTEAFFGQGTRLTVV.

The chain has TRBV5-8 and TRBJ1-6, with 7 bases aligning to TRBD1. Germline assignment: CDR1 SGHTS and CDR2 YDEGEE. V lost 4 bases and J lost 2; bases outside the gene matches: 6. The CDR3 is 16 residues long. The CDR3 nucleotides read TGTGCCAGCAGCAGGACGGGACAGACCTATAATTCACCCCTCCACTTT. Translation gives CASSRTGQTYNSPLHF.

The gene calls are TRBV7-8 and TRBJ1-1, with TRBD1 as a possible D gene (6 bases). The CDR3 spans 18 residues. V lost 4 bases and J lost 1, with 22 bases in between. CDR1 is SGHVS and CDR2 is FQNEAQ in the germline V gene. DNA for the CDR3: TGTGCCAGCAGCTCATTGTCCCGGGACACAGAACGGAACACTGAAGCTTTCTTT. Translation: CASSSLSRDTERNTEAFF.

The CDR3 coding sequence is TGTGCCAGCAGCTGGGGAGGACTAGCGGCCACCTACAATGAGCAGTTCTTC. Its translation: CASSWGGLAATYNEQFF. The chain combines TRBV7-9 with TRBJ2-1; 10 bases agree with TRBD2. Germline V gene lookup returns CDR1 SEHNR and CDR2 FQNEAQ (reference sequence). J gave up 2 bases and V 4 bases, and 8 bases lay outside the gene matches. This CDR3 region has 17 residues. Using reference TRBV7-9 and TRBJ2-1 for the parts outside the CDR3, the full variable domain is DTGVSQNPRHKITKRGQNVTFRCDPISEHNRLYWYRQTLGQGPEFLTYFQNEAQLEKSRLLSDRFSAERPKGSFSTLEIQRTEQGDSAMYLCASSWGGLAATYNEQFFGPGTRLTVL.

The chain's CDR3 is CASSPDRGRYEKLFF. DNA for the CDR3: TGTGCCAGCAGCCCGGACAGGGGGCGGTATGAAAAACTGTTTTTT. The chain has TRBV11-2 and TRBJ1-4; TRBD1 agrees at 11 bases. Trimming cost V 5 bases and J 6 bases; bases outside gene matches: 5. CDR3 length: 15 amino acids. Germline V gene sequence: CDR1 SGHAT, CDR2 FQNNGV.

The CDR3 sequence is CASSLYRGSNQPQHF. The CDR3 DNA is TGCGCCAGCAGCCTGTACCGGGGTAGCAATCAGCCCCAGCATTTT. The chain carries TRBV4-1 and TRBJ1-5; no firm D call. V gave up 4 bases and J gave up 0 bases, with 10 bases separating them. The V gene's germline CDR1 is MGHRA and CDR2 YSYEKL. This CDR3 has 15 amino acids.

The chain is built from TRBV19 and TRBJ1-4; 8 bases align to TRBD1. The germline gives CDR1 LNHDA, CDR2 SQIVND (reference sequence). Trimming at V came to 3 bases and at J to 8 bases, leaving 2 bases not matched to a gene. This CDR3 contains 13 residues. Here the CDR3 reads CASSMTGVEKLFF. CDR3 DNA: TGTGCCAGTAGTATGACAGGGGTGGAAAAACTGTTTTTT.

The V call is TRBV5-1, the J call TRBJ2-2, with D unclear. V was trimmed by 0 bases and J by 1 base, leaving 7 bases between them. Germline V gene sequence: CDR1 SGHRS, CDR2 YFSETQ. This CDR3 contains 15 residues. This chain's CDR3 is CASSLATVNTGELFF. Here the CDR3 DNA reads TGCGCCAGCAGCTTGGCAACAGTGAACACCGGGGAGCTGTTTTTT.

J is TRBJ1-1 and V is TRBV5-1, with a weak D call TRBD1 (5 bases). The V end was cut by 0 bases, the J end by 0 bases, with 9 bases between. The CDR3 runs to 15 residues. CDR1 and CDR2 from the germline V gene are SGHRS and YFSETQ. The CDR3 DNA reads TGCGCCAGCAGCTTGGATCGGGGGGTGAACACTGAAGCTTTCTTT. It codes for CASSLDRGVNTEAFF.

CDR3 protein: CASRRGSDTQYF. The CDR3 nucleotides are TGTGCCAGTAGACGGGGATCGGATACGCAGTATTTT. V and J are TRBV19 and TRBJ2-3; TRBD2 might be the D (5 bases). Trimming pared 6 bases from V and 6 bases from J, leaving 10 bases between. The CDR3 length is 12 residues. Germline assignment: CDR1 LNHDA and CDR2 SQIVND (reference sequence).